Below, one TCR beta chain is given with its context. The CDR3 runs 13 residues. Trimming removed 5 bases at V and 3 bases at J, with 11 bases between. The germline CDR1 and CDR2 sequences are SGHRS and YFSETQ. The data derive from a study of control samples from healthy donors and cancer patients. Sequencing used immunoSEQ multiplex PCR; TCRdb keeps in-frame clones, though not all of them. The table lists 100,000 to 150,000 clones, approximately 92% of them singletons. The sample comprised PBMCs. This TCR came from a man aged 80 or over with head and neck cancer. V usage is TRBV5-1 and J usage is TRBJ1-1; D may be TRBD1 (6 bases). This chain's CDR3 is CASSYWTDTEAFF. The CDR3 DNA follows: TGCGCCAGCAGTTATTGGACAGACACTGAAGCTTTCTTT. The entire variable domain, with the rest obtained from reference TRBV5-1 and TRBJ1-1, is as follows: KAGVTQTPRYLIKTRGQQVTLSCSPISGHRSVSWYQQTPGQGLQFLFEYFSETQRNKGNFPGRFSGRQFSNSRSEMNVSTLELGDSALYLCASSYWTDTEAFFGQGTRLTVV.